This TCR beta chain comes out of a study of T cell responses to AZD1222 COVID-19 vaccine. Study-level results: Seropositive at baseline were only six or seven AZD1222 recipients.

Germline lookup yields CDR1 LGHNA and CDR2 YNFKEQ. This CDR3 spans 15 amino acids. V was trimmed by 3 bases and J by 5 bases, leaving 16 bases between them. As for this clone: Its antigen remains unidentified.

Profiled with immunoSEQ multiplex PCR; TCRdb holds only in-frame clones, not every one. The table has tens of thousands of clones, roughly four fifths seen once; the top ten hold 10%. This sequence joins TRBV4-2 and TRBJ1-1, with D uncertain. Specimen: peripheral blood, collected on day 0 of AZD1222 vaccination. The receptor's source is an adult in good health. CDR3 nucleotide sequence: TGTGCCAGCAGCCATGAGGGTCCGTCGGAGACTGAAGCTTTCTTT. It translates to CASSHEGPSETEAFF.